This is a list of T cell receptor beta chains from one sample in a study of blood T cell repertoires in COVID-19. Here immunoSEQ multiplex PCR was the method, and the copy in TCRdb shows in-frame clones only, minus some. Here the sample spans 200,000 to 250,000 clones, more than 80% being singletons. The source material was PBMCs or T cells enriched from blood (not recorded which). The receptor set was obtained from a woman aged 18-29 years in a cohort exposed to, infected with or recovered from COVID-19 (not recorded which). The CDR3 runs from the conserved cysteine through the conserved F or W. D genes are given only for firm matches. Only part of the rows carry a size: once, few, many, or a class if the clone is expanded.

d_call	j_call	v_call	clone_size	cdr3_nt	cdr3_aa
TRBD2	TRBJ2-2	TRBV27	NA	TGTGCCAGCAGCGGGGGGGGTCGGAACACCGGGGAGCTGTTTTTT	CASSGGGRNTGELFF
NA	TRBJ1-5	TRBV12-3/TRBV12-4	NA	TGTGCCAGCAGTTTAGCCCCCGATCAGCCCCAGCATTTT	CASSLAPDQPQHF
NA	TRBJ1-5	TRBV28	NA	TGTGCCAGCAGTTTAAGGCGGGGAGGGGACGGTGGCAATCAGCCCCAGCATTTT	CASSLRRGGDGGNQPQHF
NA	TRBJ1-5	TRBV6-5	once	TGTGCCAGCAGCTACAACAGGGACAATCAGCCCCAGCATTTT	CASSYNRDNQPQHF
TRBD1	TRBJ1-6	TRBV2	NA	TGTGCCAGCTACCAGGACAGGGGGCATTCACCCCTCCACTTT	CASYQDRGHSPLHF
TRBD2	TRBJ2-3	TRBV11-3	once	TGTGCCAGCACCCCCGGGACTATCTTCACAGATACGCAGTATTTT	CASTPGTIFTDTQYF
TRBD2	TRBJ2-7	TRBV19	NA	TGTGCCAGTAGGACTAGCGGGACCATGGAGCAGTACTTC	CASRTSGTMEQYF
NA	TRBJ1-5	TRBV19	NA	TGTGCCAGTAACTTGAGACAAAGTCCCAATCAGCCCCAGCATTTT	CASNLRQSPNQPQHF
NA	TRBJ1-6	TRBV19	NA	TGTGCCAGTAGTTGGCCGGGACTCTCCAATTCACCCCTCCACTTT	CASSWPGLSNSPLHF
NA	TRBJ2-1	TRBV7-9	NA	TGTGCCAGCAGCTTATGGCGGGCAGGCCGGGACAATGAGCAGTTCTTC	CASSLWRAGRDNEQFF
TRBD1	TRBJ2-5	TRBV19	NA	TGTGCCAGTAGTCCTGGGACAGGGCGCTTGGGTGAGACCCAGTACTTC	CASSPGTGRLGETQYF
NA	TRBJ1-4	TRBV4-1	NA	TGCGCCAGCAGCCAAGGTCAGTTAAGCGTAACTAATGAAAAACTGTTTTTT	CASSQGQLSVTNEKLFF
NA	TRBJ2-2	TRBV28	NA	TGTGCCAGCAGAAGAGACACCGGGGAGCTGTTTTTT	CASRRDTGELFF
NA	TRBJ1-3	TRBV6-5	NA	TGTGCCAGCAGTTACAGCGGCATCGGAAACACCATATATTTT	CASSYSGIGNTIYF
NA	TRBJ1-2	TRBV7-2	NA	TGTGCCGGCAGAAGGGGCGAAGGCTACACCTTC	CAGRRGEGYTF
NA	TRBJ1-2	TRBV4-2	NA	TGTGCCAGCAGCCCAGAGGGGCGGGACTACACCTTC	CASSPEGRDYTF
TRBD1	TRBJ2-2	TRBV19	few	TGTGCCAGTGGTGGGACAGGGATTACCGGGGAGCTGTTTTTT	CASGGTGITGELFF